One and the same sample provided the 21 T cell receptor beta chains below, sequenced in a study of T-cell reconstitution after alpha-beta-depleted transplantation in children. Preparation of the TCRbeta library involved a method that used unique molecular identifiers. TCRdb reanalysed the PCR reads using MiXCR and keeps one entry per CDR3 protein. The data contain roughly 170,000 distinct CDR3 sequences, less than 8% of them seen just once; the ten biggest clones take up 3% to 3.5%. Sequencing was performed on PBMCs from the stem cell graft donor, taken from the stem cell graft. The receptors originated from a human donor who donated a stem cell graft to a child with Wiskott-Aldrich syndrome.

This clonotype was recorded at least ten times. The chain combines TRBV29-1 with TRBJ2-7; 8 nucleotides agree with TRBD2. CDR3 length: 12 residues. The trim removed 7 bases at V and 4 bases at J, leaving 6 bases unmatched. The germline V gene has CDR1 SQVTM and CDR2 ANQGSEA. CDR3 loop: CSAGGGAYEQYF. The CDR3 DNA reads TGCAGCGCCGGGGGGGGGGCTTACGAGCAGTACTTC.

At least ten counts were recorded for this clonotype. Here the CDR3 reads CASTLRTGGETQYF. The CDR3 region has the DNA TGTGCCAGCACTCTGCGGACAGGGGGAGAGACCCAGTACTTC. The V call is TRBV6-2 or TRBV6-3, the J call TRBJ2-5; 10 bases are shared with TRBD1. The V and J ends lost 7 bases and 4 bases, in that order; junction bases with no gene match: 6. The V gene's germline CDR1 is MNHEY and CDR2 SVGEGT. The CDR3 covers 14 residues.

The chain has TRBV6-6 and TRBJ2-7, with 7 bases lining up with TRBD1. There are 13 residues in the CDR3. V lost 7 bases and J lost 5; bases outside the gene matches: 8. Germline CDR1 reads MNHNY; CDR2 reads SVGAGI (reference sequence). CDR3 in amino acids: CASINDRDNEQYF. The CDR3 DNA sequence: TGTGCCAGCATTAATGACAGGGACAACGAGCAGTACTTC.

At least ten counts were recorded for this clonotype. V gene TRBV12-3 or TRBV12-4 combines with J gene TRBJ2-5; D may match TRBD1 or TRBD2 (5 bases each). The V end lost 2 bases, the J end lost 4 bases, and 14 bases lay between the germline ends. CDR3 length: 15 residues. CDR3 residues: CASSLHEAGRETQYF. CDR3 bases: TGTGCCAGCAGTTTACATGAGGCAGGGAGAGAGACCCAGTACTTC.

This CDR3 is CASSLDGVEETQYF. The CDR3 coding sequence is TGCGCCAGCAGCTTGGATGGGGTTGAAGAGACCCAGTACTTC. The chain combines TRBV5-1 with TRBJ2-5; D is unclear. With 0 bases removed from V and 3 bases from J, the gap between germline ends came to 9 bases. Germline loops: CDR1 SGHRS, CDR2 YFSETQ. CDR3 size: 14 residues.

In its sample, this clonotype was seen many times. DNA of the CDR3: TGCAGTGCTAGAGATGGGTATCAGCCCCAGCATTTT. This codes for CSARDGYQPQHF. The chain uses TRBV20-1 and TRBJ1-5; D not certain. The CDR3 covers 12 residues. The germline V and J ends were trimmed by 0 bases and 5 bases, with 5 bases remaining between them. Germline assignment: CDR1 DFQATT and CDR2 SNEGSKA (reference sequence).

This clonotype was detected ten times or more. CDR3 in DNA: TGTGCCAGCAGAACGGGACAGCGGAACACCGGGGAGCTGTTTTTT. Amino acid sequence: CASRTGQRNTGELFF. V usage is TRBV28 and J usage is TRBJ2-2, with 7 bases identical to TRBD1. After removal of 6 bases from V and 1 base from J, the junction contained 5 bases not matched to a gene. The CDR3 loop spans 15 amino acids. CDR1 is MDHEN and CDR2 is SYDVKM in the germline V gene.

There are many counts of this clonotype. This chain connects TRBV2 to TRBJ2-3; perhaps TRBD2 as D (5 bases). CDR1 and CDR2 from the germline V gene are SNHLY and FYNNEI. There are 12 residues in the CDR3. Trimming took off 8 bases at V and 2 bases at J, with 8 bases between the two ends. DNA for the CDR3: TGTGCCAGCGACTACCTCACAGATACGCAGTATTTT. It yields the protein CASDYLTDTQYF.

This clonotype was counted at least ten times. The DNA of the CDR3 is TGCAGCGTAGGACATCTGGGGCAGCCCCAGCATTTT. This sequence encodes CSVGHLGQPQHF. This chain uses TRBV29-1 with TRBJ1-5, with a weak D call TRBD1 (5 bases). CDR1 and CDR2 from the germline V gene are SQVTM and ANQGSEA. The CDR3 extends over 12 amino acids. V lost 6 bases and J 7 bases, leaving 13 bases between the germline ends.

This clonotype has at least ten counts. The CDR3 here is CSVMDFWPQETQYF. In nucleotides, the CDR3 is TGCAGCGTGATGGACTTTTGGCCTCAAGAGACCCAGTACTTC. V gene TRBV29-1 combines with J gene TRBJ2-5; D is possibly TRBD2 (5 bases). The CDR3 loop spans 14 amino acids. With 6 bases removed from V and 2 bases from J, the gap between germline ends came to 16 bases. Germline V gene sequence: CDR1 SQVTM, CDR2 ANQGSEA.

The table lists this clonotype with many counts. The CDR3 coding sequence is TGCAGCGTTGAGTCGAACCCCGGGAACACCGGGGAGCTGTTTTTT. Residues: CSVESNPGNTGELFF. V usage is TRBV29-1 and J usage is TRBJ2-2; D is unresolved. V was pared by 3 bases and J by 1 base, with 12 bases between. Germline CDR1 reads SQVTM; CDR2 reads ANQGSEA. CDR3 length: 15 residues.

There are a few counts of this clonotype. The V gene is TRBV5-5, the J gene TRBJ2-1; TRBD1 aligns across 10 bases. CDR1 is SGHKS, CDR2 YYEKEE, per germline (reference sequence). The length of the CDR3 is 15 residues. The trim removed 5 bases at V and 2 bases at J, leaving 4 bases unmatched. CDR3 residues: CASRTGTGAYNEQFF. The CDR3, as DNA: TGTGCCAGCAGAACCGGGACAGGGGCCTACAATGAGCAGTTCTTC.

This clonotype came up many times. The J gene is TRBJ1-1, the V gene TRBV24-1; D remains unclear. V lost 3 bases and J lost 1, with 8 bases in between. CDR1 and CDR2 from the germline V gene are KGHDR and SFDVKD. CDR3 length: 14 residues. The CDR3 nucleotides read TGTGCCACCAGTGATCCGACACGGAACACTGAAGCTTTCTTT. It yields the protein CATSDPTRNTEAFF.

The chain recombines TRBV18 with TRBJ2-1; D is perhaps TRBD1 (6 bases). Germline CDR1 KGHSH, CDR2 LQKENI. Trimming removed 2 bases at V and 6 bases at J, with 14 bases between. The CDR3 runs 15 residues. The DNA of the CDR3 is TGTGCCAGCTCACCATCCGCAGGGGCGGGCAATGAGCAGTTCTTC. Amino acid sequence: CASSPSAGAGNEQFF. Variable domain in full (rest from reference TRBV18 and TRBJ2-1): NAGVMQNPRHLVRRRGQEARLRCSPMKGHSHVYWYRQLPEEGLKFMVYLQKENIIDESGMPKERFSAEFPKEGPSILRIQQVVRGDSAAYFCASSPSAGAGNEQFFGPGTRLTVL.

This clonotype came up many times. The V and J genes are TRBV6-5 and TRBJ1-2, with D tentatively TRBD1 (5 bases). The length of the CDR3 is 13 residues. V was pared by 6 bases and J by 5 bases, with 13 bases between. Looked up from germline, CDR1 is MNHEY and CDR2 is SVGAGI. Here the CDR3 DNA reads TGTGCCAGCAGCCTCCGACAGTTTTATGGCTACACCTTC. It yields the protein CASSLRQFYGYTF.

This clonotype was counted at least ten times. The CDR3 here is CASSLRLGLTNEKLFF. In nucleotides, the CDR3 is TGTGCCAGCAGCTTGCGTCTAGGCTTAACTAATGAAAAACTGTTTTTT. The chain recombines TRBV5-6 with TRBJ1-4; no definite D call. The ends were cut back, 1 base at V and 1 base at J, with 11 bases in the middle. The CDR3 is 16 amino acids. Germline CDR1 and CDR2: SGHDT and YYEEEE.

This clonotype was detected many times. The V and J genes are TRBV7-2 and TRBJ2-5; possible D gene TRBD2, 5 bases. This CDR3 spans 16 amino acids. Germline loops: CDR1 SGHTA, CDR2 FQGNSA. Trimming cost V 1 base and J 1 base, with 13 bases left between them. The CDR3 here is CASSLVSSGAQETQYF. The CDR3, as DNA: TGTGCCAGCAGCTTAGTGTCGAGCGGAGCCCAAGAGACCCAGTACTTC.

This clonotype was picked up many times. The chain links TRBV10-3 to TRBJ1-2, with 11 nucleotides matching TRBD1. From germline, CDR1 is ENHRY and CDR2 SYGVKD. The V segment lost 6 bases and the J segment 3 bases; nucleotides outside the gene matches: 6. The CDR3 extends over 15 amino acids. CDR3 sequence: CAISRGDRGDYGYTF. For the CDR3, the DNA is TGTGCCATCAGCAGAGGGGACAGGGGGGACTATGGCTACACCTTC.

This clonotype appeared many times. V and J are TRBV3-1 and TRBJ2-1, with 8 bases aligning to TRBD1. The CDR3 sequence is 16 residues long. V trimming: 3 bases; J trimming: 2 bases; junction bases outside the gene matches: 6. Germline assignment: CDR1 LGHDT and CDR2 YNNKEL (reference sequence). CDR3 bases: TGTGCCAGCAGCCATGCCAGGACAGGGACCTACAATGAGCAGTTCTTC. This gives the protein CASSHARTGTYNEQFF.

This clonotype has ten or more counts. The chain couples TRBV20-1 to TRBJ1-5, with D possibly being TRBD1 (6 bases). The CDR3 contains 15 residues. V lost 0 bases, J lost 4 bases, and 13 bases lay in between. Germline-derived CDR1 and CDR2 are DFQATT and SNEGSKA (reference sequence). The CDR3 DNA reads TGCAGTGCTAGAGATCTGGCCAGGGGTAATCAGCCCCAGCATTTT. It encodes CSARDLARGNQPQHF.

This clonotype showed up many times. The rearrangement uses TRBV24-1 and TRBJ2-5; no firm D call. Germline CDR1 reads KGHDR; CDR2 reads SFDVKD. V was pared by 8 bases and J by 0 bases, with 6 bases between. This CDR3 comprises 12 residues. The CDR3 region is CATMENQETQYF. CDR3 bases: TGTGCCACCATGGAGAACCAAGAGACCCAGTACTTC.